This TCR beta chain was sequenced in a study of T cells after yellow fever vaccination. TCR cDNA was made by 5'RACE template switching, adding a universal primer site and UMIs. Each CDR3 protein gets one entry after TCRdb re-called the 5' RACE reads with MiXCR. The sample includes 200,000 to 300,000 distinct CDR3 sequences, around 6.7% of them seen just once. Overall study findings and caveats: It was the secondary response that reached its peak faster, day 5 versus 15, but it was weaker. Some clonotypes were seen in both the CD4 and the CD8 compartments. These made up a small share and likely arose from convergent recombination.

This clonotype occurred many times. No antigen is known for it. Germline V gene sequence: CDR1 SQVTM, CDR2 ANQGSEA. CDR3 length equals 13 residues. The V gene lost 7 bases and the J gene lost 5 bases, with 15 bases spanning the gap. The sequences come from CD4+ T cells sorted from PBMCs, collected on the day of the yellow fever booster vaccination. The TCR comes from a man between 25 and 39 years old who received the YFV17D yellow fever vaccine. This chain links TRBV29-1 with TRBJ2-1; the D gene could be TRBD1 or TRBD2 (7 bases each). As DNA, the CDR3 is TGCAGCGCCAAGACAGGGAGGGACAATGAGCAGTTCTTC. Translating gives CSAKTGRDNEQFF.